This passage covers 21 T cell receptor beta chains from one sample sequenced in a study of human T cells and chemical hapten exposure. Unique molecular identifiers were affixed to discrete cDNA molecules within the library. TCRdb reprocessed the reads via MiXCR and lists one record per CDR3 protein. This table has 120,000 or so distinct CDR3 sequences, roughly 8.5% appearing once. Before extraction, the whole blood was not fractionated, and total RNA was taken from it. The sequencing sample was made of whole blood. Receptors were obtained from a human donor in good health. Some clones in this sample may be carry-over from other donors' samples.

The genes are TRBV3-1 and TRBJ1-6; D unresolved. CDR3 size: 14 residues. Germline V CDR1 and CDR2: LGHDT, YNNKEL (reference sequence). The germline V and J ends were trimmed by 1 base and 10 bases, with 11 bases remaining between them. CDR3 amino acids: CASSQGLGMSPLHF. In nucleotides, the CDR3 is TGTGCCAGCAGCCAAGGGTTGGGGATGTCACCCCTCCACTTT.

In its sample, this clonotype was seen many times. The rearrangement joins TRBV29-1 to TRBJ2-1; D is perhaps TRBD2 (5 bases). Germline V gene lookup returns CDR1 SQVTM and CDR2 ANQGSEA. V shed 6 bases and J shed 7 bases, with 19 bases lying between them. The CDR3 extends over 14 amino acids. This chain's CDR3 is CSVWTAKGDNEQFF. CDR3 DNA sequence: TGCAGCGTCTGGACTGCCAAGGGTGATAATGAGCAGTTCTTC.

The gene calls are TRBV20-1 and TRBJ2-3; D assignment may be TRBD1 or TRBD2 (7 bases each). The germline CDR1 and CDR2 sequences are DFQATT and SNEGSKA (reference sequence). The CDR3 is made up of 17 amino acids. Trimming shortened V by 3 bases and J by 7 bases, and 26 bases separated the two germline ends. The CDR3 reads CSARGRGEGAQRNTQYF. The CDR3 region has the DNA TGCAGTGCTAGGGGCAGGGGGGAGGGCGCACAACGGAATACGCAGTATTTT.

Ten or more counts support this clonotype. The genes are TRBV9 and TRBJ1-2; D not resolved. The germline V gene has CDR1 SGDLS and CDR2 YYNGEE. Trimming pared 0 bases from V and 1 base from J, leaving 10 bases between. The CDR3 loop spans 15 amino acids. CDR3 sequence reads: CASSVGQLLNYGYTF. For the CDR3, the DNA is TGTGCCAGCAGCGTAGGTCAGCTTCTTAACTATGGCTACACCTTC.

This clonotype was observed many times. The chain recombines TRBV10-3 with TRBJ1-1; D is perhaps TRBD1 (6 bases). The CDR3 is 12 amino acids. Germline V gene sequence: CDR1 ENHRY, CDR2 SYGVKD. With 3 bases removed from V and 8 bases from J, the gap between germline ends came to 10 bases. In nucleotides, the CDR3 is TGTGCCATCAGTGAAGGGGGACTAGAAGCTTTCTTT. This gives the protein CAISEGGLEAFF.

This clonotype was recorded many times. This chain connects TRBV20-1 to TRBJ2-2, with 10 nucleotides matching TRBD2. Germline CDR1 reads DFQATT; CDR2 reads SNEGSKA (reference sequence). The trim removed 0 bases at V and 4 bases at J, leaving 2 bases unmatched. The CDR3 spans 15 residues. Here the CDR3 reads CSARDGLAVTGELFF. Here the CDR3 DNA reads TGCAGTGCTAGAGATGGACTAGCGGTCACCGGGGAGCTGTTTTTT.

This clonotype was counted at least ten times. V gene TRBV10-1 combines with J gene TRBJ2-5, with 7 bases fitting TRBD2. Germline lookup yields CDR1 WNHNN and CDR2 SYGVQD (reference sequence). The trim removed 4 bases at V and 9 bases at J, leaving 11 bases unmatched. The CDR3 has 14 residues. CDR3 residues: CASSGASGLAAQYF. The CDR3 DNA reads TGCGCCAGCAGTGGGGCTAGCGGCCTCGCGGCCCAGTACTTC.

Here the CDR3 reads CASSYSPGLKEQFF. DNA for the CDR3: TGTGCCAGCAGTTACTCGCCGGGCCTCAAGGAGCAGTTCTTC. This chain links TRBV6-6 with TRBJ2-1; D gene unclear. In germline, CDR1 is MNHNY, CDR2 SVGAGI (reference sequence). The CDR3 is 14 residues long. V lost 0 bases and J lost 10, with 13 bases in between.

This clonotype turned up a few times. J is TRBJ2-7 and V is TRBV7-6; 9 nucleotides line up with TRBD1. The V gene's germline CDR1 is SGHVS and CDR2 FNYEAQ. The ends lost 4 bases at V and 3 bases at J; junction bases unmatched: 10. The length of the CDR3 is 16 residues. CDR3 sequence reads: CASSSRFDRGIYEQYF. The CDR3 DNA follows: TGTGCCAGCAGCTCCCGGTTTGACAGGGGGATCTACGAGCAGTACTTC.

This clonotype was seen repeatedly, ten times or more. The chain couples TRBV6-1 to TRBJ2-7; 8 bases match TRBD2. The CDR3 is 16 residues long. CDR1 MNHNS and CDR2 SASEGT come from the germline V gene. V gave up 4 bases and J gave up 5 bases; unmatched junction bases: 13. The CDR3 region is CASSVTGGGGVHEQYF. The CDR3 nucleotides are TGTGCCAGCAGTGTTACGGGAGGGGGGGGAGTGCACGAGCAGTACTTC.

There are many counts of this clonotype. V and J are TRBV3-1 and TRBJ1-1, with unresolved D. The V end lost 3 bases, the J end lost 8 bases, and 16 bases lay between the germline ends. The CDR3 is made up of 14 amino acids. The V gene's germline CDR1 is LGHDT and CDR2 YNNKEL (reference sequence). The CDR3 here is CASSQLSGVGEAFF. CDR3 DNA sequence: TGTGCCAGCAGCCAGCTAAGTGGGGTGGGGGAAGCTTTCTTT.

This clonotype was found a few times. The J gene is TRBJ2-3, the V gene TRBV5-1; 14 nucleotides align to TRBD2. The CDR3 totals 16 residues. The V and J ends lost 5 bases and 2 bases, in that order; junction bases with no gene match: 4. Per the germline V gene, CDR1 is SGHRS and CDR2 is YFSETQ. Here the CDR3 reads CASRTSGRAFTDTQYF. CDR3 coding DNA: TGCGCCAGCAGGACTAGCGGGAGGGCCTTCACAGATACGCAGTATTTT.

This clonotype was found many times. This sequence joins TRBV20-1 and TRBJ2-1, with 8 bases aligning to TRBD1. Unmatched junction bases numbered 5, after V lost 0 bases and J lost 4 bases. The CDR3 spans 15 residues. Germline lookup yields CDR1 DFQATT and CDR2 SNEGSKA (reference sequence). The CDR3 coding sequence is TGCAGTGCTAGAGATCCGCGACAGGGGTACAATGAGCAGTTCTTC. This codes for CSARDPRQGYNEQFF.

This chain uses TRBV11-2 with TRBJ2-5, with 9 bases that match TRBD1. Trimming took 5 bases from V and 5 from J; bases not matched to a gene: 9. The CDR3 length is 15 residues. The germline V gene has CDR1 SGHAT and CDR2 FQNNGV. CDR3 loop: CASSTYRGRGETQYF. The CDR3 DNA is TGTGCCAGCAGCACCTACAGGGGGCGTGGGGAGACCCAGTACTTC. Full variable domain (missing parts from reference TRBV11-2 and TRBJ2-5): EAGVAQSPRYKIIEKRQSVAFWCNPISGHATLYWYQQILGQGPKLLIQFQNNGVVDDSQLPKDRFSAERLKGVDSTLKIQPAKLEDSAVYLCASSTYRGRGETQYFGPGTRLLVL.

This clonotype was counted between two and nine times. The rearrangement uses TRBV29-1 and TRBJ1-1; D possibly corresponds to TRBD1 (6 bases). Germline-derived CDR1 and CDR2 are SQVTM and ANQGSEA. This CDR3 is built from 13 residues. The V end lost 6 bases, the J end lost 4 bases, and 15 bases lay between the germline ends. CDR3 protein: CSVALDRPTEAFF. CDR3 sequence (DNA): TGCAGCGTCGCACTTGACAGGCCCACTGAAGCTTTCTTT.

The chain links TRBV20-1 to TRBJ1-1; possibly TRBD1 for D (5 bases). Trimming shortened V by 0 bases and J by 8 bases, and 13 bases separated the two germline ends. CDR3 length: 13 residues. Germline-derived CDR1 and CDR2 are DFQATT and SNEGSKA (reference sequence). The chain's CDR3 is CSARDRDFVEAFF. The CDR3 DNA reads TGCAGTGCTAGAGATCGGGACTTCGTCGAAGCTTTCTTT.

This clonotype was recorded many times. The DNA for the CDR3 is TGTGCCAGCAGCCAGGCACAGGGCCAGCCCCAGCATTTT. Its protein is CASSQAQGQPQHF. V gene TRBV3-1 combines with J gene TRBJ1-5, with D possibly matching TRBD1 (6 bases). V gave up 3 bases and J gave up 7 bases, with 10 bases separating them. Germline CDR1 LGHDT, CDR2 YNNKEL (reference sequence). This CDR3 has 13 residues.

The chain carries TRBV7-9 and TRBJ2-2, with D unclear. CDR3 length: 14 residues. Trimming cost V 1 base and J 6 bases, with 9 bases left between them. CDR1 SEHNR and CDR2 FQNEAQ come from the germline V gene (reference sequence). The CDR3 region is CASSLGQMAGELFF. CDR3 DNA: TGTGCCAGCAGCTTAGGGCAGATGGCCGGGGAGCTGTTTTTT.

There are a few counts of this clonotype. This chain connects TRBV6-5 to TRBJ2-7; 9 nucleotides align to TRBD1. Germline V gives CDR1 MNHEY, CDR2 SVGAGI. This CDR3 region has 15 residues. Germline trimming cut 5 bases from V and 3 bases from J; bases unmatched to any gene: 8. CDR3 residues: CASSATGTGSYEQYF. The CDR3 DNA follows: TGTGCCAGCAGTGCGACCGGGACAGGGAGCTACGAGCAGTACTTC.

Here the CDR3 DNA reads TGTGCCAGCAGTACAGGGGCAGCGGGAAACACCATATATTTT. Its protein is CASSTGAAGNTIYF. The chain uses TRBV12-3 or TRBV12-4 and TRBJ1-3; 7 bases fit TRBD1. V shed 5 bases and J 4 bases; nucleotides not matched to a gene: 5. CDR3 length: 14 residues.

This clonotype was seen ten or more times. V is TRBV5-1 and J is TRBJ2-2; TRBD1 agrees at 11 bases. Germline-derived CDR1 and CDR2 are SGHRS and YFSETQ. The CDR3 spans 16 residues. V shed 4 bases and J 4 bases; nucleotides not matched to a gene: 6. CDR3 sequence: CASSGDRGTLTGELFF. Here the CDR3 DNA reads TGCGCCAGCAGCGGGGACAGGGGGACTCTCACCGGGGAGCTGTTTTTT.